This T cell receptor (beta chain) was captured by sequencing in a study of cytotoxic CD8 clonotypes in ibrutinib-treated CLL. Findings of the study overall: Samples were collected at differing times from sustained-remission and progressing patients. Clonality rose at ibrutinib response, held steady in sustained remission, and fell toward baseline at progression. Circulating CD8+ T-cell counts were tracked by baseline clonality, which exceeded that of age-matched healthy donors.

Profiling relied on immunoSEQ multiplex PCR, and the TCRdb table lists in-frame clones only, not all of them. The sample holds about 310,000 clones, around four fifths seen once. Note on this clone: The antigen is not known.

Germline V gene sequence: CDR1 SGHVS, CDR2 FNYEAQ. V lost 5 bases and J 7 bases, leaving 20 bases between the germline ends. The CDR3 contains 16 residues. The sequencing here drew on PBMCs, taken before ibrutinib treatment. This chain uses TRBV7-6 with TRBJ1-4; possibly TRBD1 for D (5 bases). The sequence was obtained from a human donor with chronic lymphocytic leukemia. CDR3 sequence: CASSPSEWGPPEKLFF. In DNA form, the CDR3 reads TGTGCCAGCAGCCCCTCGGAATGGGGCCCTCCTGAAAAACTGTTTTTT.